A single sample gave rise to the 10 T cell receptor beta chains below, sequenced in a study of cytomegalovirus exposure and HLA in healthy donors. PCR employed 60 Vbeta and 13 Jbeta primers. Sequencing used immunoSEQ multiplex PCR; TCRdb keeps in-frame clones, though not all of them. The table records tens of thousands of clones, roughly three quarters of them present only once. Material for sequencing was PBMCs. The receptor source for this set is a woman in her 30s in good health and CMV-seropositive.

The chain couples TRBV28 to TRBJ1-1; no reliable D call. Germline values: CDR1 MDHEN, CDR2 SYDVKM. V dropped 6 bases and J dropped 11 bases, with 19 bases sitting between them. CDR3 length equals 13 residues. This CDR3 reads CASRGSTRREAFF. Written as DNA, the CDR3 is TGTGCCAGCAGAGGGTCAACCAGGAGGGAGGCTTTCTTT.

The chain has TRBV18 and TRBJ2-2, with D perhaps matching TRBD1 (6 bases). CDR3 size: 13 residues. The germline gives CDR1 KGHSH, CDR2 LQKENI. V was trimmed by 3 bases and J by 5 bases, leaving 7 bases between them. As DNA, the CDR3 is TGTGCCAGCTCACCCCAGGGGACCGGGGAGCTGTTTTTT. Protein sequence: CASSPQGTGELFF.

The rearrangement links TRBV7-9 to TRBJ1-1; D remains unclear. Trimming left V 2 bases short and J 1 base short, with 11 bases between. The V gene's germline CDR1 is SEHNR and CDR2 FQNEAQ (reference sequence). The CDR3 loop spans 15 amino acids. CDR3 amino acids: CASSLTNSPNTEAFF. The CDR3 nucleotides read TGTGCCAGCAGCTTAACCAACAGCCCGAACACTGAAGCTTTCTTT.

V gene TRBV30 combines with J gene TRBJ2-1, with TRBD2 matching 8 bases. Germline V gene lookup returns CDR1 GTSNPN and CDR2 SVGIG (reference sequence). CDR3 length: 14 residues. V was pared by 1 base and J by 7 bases, with 6 bases of the junction left unmatched. In DNA form, the CDR3 reads TGTGCCTGGAGTGAAGCGGGAGTCGAAAATGAGCAGTTCTTC. Translated, it gives CAWSEAGVENEQFF.

Here the CDR3 DNA reads TGTGCCACCAGCAGAGAGGGCAGGGGAGATTCACCCCTCCACTTT. Amino acid sequence: CATSREGRGDSPLHF. The chain is built from TRBV15 and TRBJ1-6; perhaps TRBD1 as D (6 bases). Germline V gene sequence: CDR1 LNHNV, CDR2 YYDKDF (reference sequence). The CDR3 sequence is 15 residues long. The V end was cut by 0 bases, the J end by 8 bases, with 11 bases between. The full variable domain, rest sourced from reference TRBV15 and TRBJ1-6, is DAMVIQNPRYQVTQFGKPVTLSCSQTLNHNVMYWYQQKSSQAPKLLFHYYDKDFNNEADTPDNFQSRRPNTSFCFLDIRSPGLGDTAMYLCATSREGRGDSPLHFGNGTRLTVT.

This clone showed up just a few times. The genes are TRBV29-1 and TRBJ2-1; 8 bases match TRBD2. The CDR3 consists of 13 residues. Germline CDR1 is SQVTM and CDR2 is ANQGSEA. After removal of 5 bases from V and 6 bases from J, the junction contained 6 bases not matched to a gene. The CDR3 loop is CSVKSGGINEQFF. As DNA, the CDR3 is TGCAGCGTTAAGAGCGGGGGCATCAATGAGCAGTTCTTC.

The chain couples TRBV27 to TRBJ1-1, with TRBD1 matching 11 bases. The J segment lost 2 bases and the V segment lost 5 bases, leaving 10 bases of the junction unmatched. CDR3 length: 17 amino acids. Germline CDR1 and CDR2: MNHEY and SMNVEV (reference sequence). The CDR3 region has the DNA TGTGCCAGCAGTAAACTCCCGGGACAGGGGGATAACACTGAAGCTTTCTTT. The encoded protein is CASSKLPGQGDNTEAFF.

The chain joins TRBV5-4 to TRBJ2-1, with 8 bases aligning to TRBD1. The CDR3 is made up of 16 amino acids. The trim removed 4 bases at V and 6 bases at J, leaving 12 bases unmatched. Germline V lookup: CDR1 SGHNT, CDR2 YYREEE (reference sequence). The CDR3 loop is CASSLYTGGWFNEQFF. In DNA form, the CDR3 reads TGTGCCAGCAGCCTATACACAGGGGGTTGGTTCAATGAGCAGTTCTTC.

V and J are TRBV5-8 and TRBJ1-1; D call uncertain. This CDR3 has 12 amino acids. V lost 4 bases, J lost 7 bases, and 11 bases lay in between. Germline values: CDR1 SGHTS, CDR2 YDEGEE. CDR3 loop: CASSAGGSEAFF. CDR3 in DNA: TGTGCCAGCAGCGCGGGAGGGAGTGAAGCTTTCTTT. Full variable domain (rest looked up from reference TRBV5-8 and TRBJ1-1): EAGVTQSPTHLIKTRGQQATLRCSPISGHTSVYWYQQALGLGLQFLLWYDEGEERNRGNFPPRFSGRQFPNYSSELNVNALELEDSALYLCASSAGGSEAFFGQGTRLTVV.

V and J are TRBV12-5 and TRBJ2-7; 7 bases agree with TRBD1. The trim removed 2 bases at V and 3 bases at J, leaving 4 bases unmatched. The CDR3 sequence is 14 residues long. The V gene's germline CDR1 is LGHNT and CDR2 FRNRAP. The CDR3 nucleotides are TGTGCTAGTGGTTTGCTCGGGACAGTCTACGAGCAGTACTTC. Translating it yields CASGLLGTVYEQYF.